This TCR beta chain was sequenced for a study of cytomegalovirus exposure and HLA in healthy donors. V lost 7 bases and J lost 0, with 9 bases in between. From germline, CDR1 is MNHEY and CDR2 SVGAGI. The CDR3 totals 13 residues. This clone was found a few times. PCR involved 60 Vbeta and 13 Jbeta primers. Sequenced by immunoSEQ multiplex PCR; TCRdb stores in-frame clones only, minus some. The sample yields more than 110,000 clones, 80% seen once. The receptor comes from a man in his forties in good health and CMV-seropositive. This sequence joins TRBV6-5 and TRBJ1-1, with D perhaps TRBD1 (5 bases). The sample taken for sequencing was PBMCs. This CDR3 reads CASKLQVNTEAFF. In nucleotides, the CDR3 is TGTGCCAGCAAATTACAGGTGAACACTGAAGCTTTCTTT.